Shown below are 30 T cell receptor beta chains from a single sample sequenced in a study of shared clonotypes between healthy human individuals. Measured with immunoSEQ multiplex PCR; TCRdb has only the in-frame clones, and not every one. This table holds about 470,000 clones, 70% to 80% found once. Source material: PBMCs. The receptor source for this set is a woman in her 40s in good health. Some clones in this sample may be carry-over from other donors' samples.

The genes are TRBV6-5 and TRBJ1-2; D perhaps matches TRBD1 (6 bases). CDR3 length: 15 residues. The ends were cut back, 7 bases at V and 4 bases at J, with 19 bases in the middle. Germline lookup yields CDR1 MNHEY and CDR2 SVGAGI. CDR3 coding DNA: TGTGCCAGCACCGACGGGGGGGGCGGTGGCTATGGCTACACCTTC. It codes for CASTDGGGGGYGYTF.

The genes are TRBV14 and TRBJ1-4, with a possible D match to TRBD1 (5 bases). V lost 3 bases and J 3 bases, leaving 8 bases between the germline ends. Germline V CDR1 and CDR2: SGHDN, FVKESK. The CDR3 spans 14 residues. The CDR3 DNA reads TGTGCCAGCAGCCATCGGGGCTCTAATGAAAAACTGTTTTTT. This codes for CASSHRGSNEKLFF.

V and J are TRBV29-1 and TRBJ1-2; 7 nucleotides align to TRBD1. The germline V gene encodes CDR1 SQVTM and CDR2 ANQGSEA. J gave up 5 bases and V 4 bases, and 16 bases lay outside the gene matches. The CDR3 length is 16 residues. The CDR3 sequence: CSVVPPGQAAGYGYTF. Written as DNA, the CDR3 is TGCAGCGTTGTCCCCCCCGGACAGGCCGCGGGGTATGGCTACACCTTC.

This chain connects TRBV7-3 to TRBJ2-7; TRBD2 matches 8 bases. J was trimmed by 3 bases and V by 5 bases; bases with no gene match: 12. Germline V gene sequence: CDR1 SGHTA, CDR2 FQGTGA. The CDR3 sequence is 16 residues long. As DNA, the CDR3 is TGTGCCAGCAGCCCCAACCCCGGGAGGGCCAACTACGAGCAGTACTTC. Its protein is CASSPNPGRANYEQYF.

This chain links TRBV10-3 with TRBJ1-3; D not certain. Germline CDR1 reads ENHRY; CDR2 reads SYGVKD. The CDR3 has 16 residues. Trimming shortened V by 2 bases and J by 1 base, and 12 bases separated the two germline ends. The CDR3: CAISEGPSRSGNTIYF. In DNA, the CDR3 is TGTGCCATCAGTGAGGGCCCCTCGAGGTCTGGAAACACCATATATTTT.

The V and J genes are TRBV18 and TRBJ1-2; D possibly corresponds to TRBD1 (5 bases). Germline V gene sequence: CDR1 KGHSH, CDR2 LQKENI. Trimming pared 1 base from V and 4 bases from J, leaving 13 bases between. This CDR3 is built from 15 residues. CDR3 loop: CASSPQGRVLYGYTF. The CDR3 coding sequence is TGTGCCAGCTCACCACAGGGCAGGGTTCTCTATGGCTACACCTTC.

The gene calls are TRBV5-1 and TRBJ2-6; D uncertain. CDR1 is SGHRS, CDR2 YFSETQ, per germline. The CDR3 extends over 14 amino acids. Trimming took off 2 bases at V and 0 bases at J, with 3 bases between the two ends. CDR3 nucleotides: TGCGCCAGCAGCTTCAACTCTGGGGCCAACGTCCTGACTTTC. Its protein product is CASSFNSGANVLTF.

The chain is built from TRBV2 and TRBJ2-7; TRBD2 matches 9 bases. V gave up 7 bases and J gave up 7 bases; unmatched junction bases: 14. The CDR3 totals 15 residues. Germline V gene lookup returns CDR1 SNHLY and CDR2 FYNNEI. The CDR3, as DNA: TGTGCCAGCACCCTGACTCCAGCGGGAGGCCAAGAGCAGTACTTC. Protein product: CASTLTPAGGQEQYF.

The genes are TRBV18 and TRBJ1-3; TRBD1 is a possible D gene (6 bases). Between the trimmed V and J ends, which lost 8 bases and 4 bases, there was a span of 15 bases. Germline CDR1 and CDR2: KGHSH and LQKENI. There are 14 residues in the CDR3. CDR3 DNA: TGTGCCAGCACCCCGGAGGGGGGCGGAAACACCATATATTTT. Translation: CASTPEGGGNTIYF.

The chain carries TRBV29-1 and TRBJ1-2; 9 bases are shared with TRBD1. This CDR3 has 12 residues. CDR1 is SQVTM, CDR2 ANQGSEA, per germline. After removal of 7 bases from V and 6 bases from J, the junction contained 6 bases not matched to a gene. The DNA of the CDR3 is TGCAGCGCCACCGGGACAGGGAATGGCTACACCTTC. Amino acid sequence: CSATGTGNGYTF.

This sequence joins TRBV14 and TRBJ2-7; possible D gene TRBD2, 6 bases. The germline gives CDR1 SGHDN, CDR2 FVKESK. Trimming left V 2 bases short and J 6 bases short, with 17 bases between. This CDR3 is built from 15 residues. CDR3 protein: CASSQIGTVGGEQYF. The CDR3, as DNA: TGTGCCAGCAGCCAAATAGGGACTGTAGGTGGCGAGCAGTACTTC. The full variable domain, rest sourced from reference TRBV14 and TRBJ2-7, is EAGVTQFPSHSVIEKGQTVTLRCDPISGHDNLYWYRRVMGKEIKFLLHFVKESKQDESGMPNNRFLAERTGGTYSTLKVQPAELEDSGVYFCASSQIGTVGGEQYFGPGTRLTVT.

This rearrangement joins TRBV14 to TRBJ2-7; 7 nucleotides line up with TRBD1. Per germline, CDR1 SGHDN and CDR2 FVKESK. After removal of 2 bases from V and 1 base from J, the junction contained 11 bases not matched to a gene. This CDR3 comprises 17 residues. The DNA of the CDR3 is TGTGCCAGCAGCCAACTCCGGCTCCGGGACAGTTCCTACGAGCAGTACTTC. Protein product: CASSQLRLRDSSYEQYF.

The CDR3 sequence: CASSIMGREGMDTQYF. The CDR3 DNA reads as TGTGCCAGTAGTATTATGGGGCGGGAGGGAATGGATACGCAGTATTTT. The chain uses TRBV19 and TRBJ2-3, with 9 bases fitting TRBD2. This CDR3 has 16 residues. V lost 3 bases to trimming and J lost 6 bases; unmatched junction nucleotides: 10. CDR1 is LNHDA, CDR2 SQIVND, per germline (reference sequence).

This clone was observed a few times. The chain couples TRBV27 to TRBJ2-7, with 7 bases lining up with TRBD2. Losses at the gene ends were 5 bases for V and 5 bases for J; bases not matched to a gene: 6. The V gene's germline CDR1 is MNHEY and CDR2 SMNVEV (reference sequence). This CDR3 contains 13 residues. This CDR3 is CASSRTRGHEQYF. CDR3 DNA: TGTGCCAGCAGTCGGACTAGGGGCCACGAGCAGTACTTC.

The chain joins TRBV28 to TRBJ2-7; 9 nucleotides align to TRBD1. Germline loops: CDR1 MDHEN, CDR2 SYDVKM. Unmatched junction bases numbered 10, after V lost 6 bases and J lost 7 bases. This CDR3 has 14 residues. The CDR3 sequence: CASSPPDRGREQYF. CDR3 sequence (DNA): TGTGCCAGCAGCCCCCCGGACAGGGGTCGTGAGCAGTACTTC.

The rearrangement joins TRBV29-1 to TRBJ2-1; 9 nucleotides agree with TRBD2. The CDR3 covers 15 residues. From germline, CDR1 is SQVTM and CDR2 ANQGSEA. J was trimmed by 2 bases and V by 8 bases; bases with no gene match: 10. The CDR3 loop reads CSMDIAGAAYNEQFF. The CDR3 nucleotides are TGCAGCATGGATATAGCGGGAGCAGCCTACAATGAGCAGTTCTTC.

The rearrangement links TRBV2 to TRBJ2-1, with D perhaps TRBD1 or TRBD2 (5 bases each). The germline CDR1 and CDR2 sequences are SNHLY and FYNNEI. Trimming stripped 6 bases from V and 9 bases from J, with 18 bases between. There are 14 residues in the CDR3. The CDR3 DNA is TGTGCCAGCAGCCGGGACCCCAAGGGCACTGAGCAGTTCTTC. Translation gives CASSRDPKGTEQFF.

This clone has just one count. J is TRBJ2-3 and V is TRBV7-2, with TRBD2 matching 9 bases. CDR1 and CDR2 from the germline V gene are SGHTA and FQGNSA. The CDR3 has 15 residues. Unmatched junction bases numbered 6, after V lost 8 bases and J lost 0 bases. The CDR3 DNA reads TGTGCCAGCTGTACTAGCGGGCTTAGCACAGATACGCAGTATTTT. Protein product: CASCTSGLSTDTQYF.

This clone appeared a single time. This sequence joins TRBV30 and TRBJ1-3; D gene ambiguous. Trimming removed 0 bases from V and 0 bases from J, with 9 bases in between. CDR1 is GTSNPN and CDR2 is SVGIG in the germline V gene (reference sequence). This CDR3 region has 15 residues. The CDR3 nucleotides are TGTGCCTGGAGTGTGAGGAGAAGCTCTGGAAACACCATATATTTT. Protein sequence: CAWSVRRSSGNTIYF.

This sequence joins TRBV18 and TRBJ2-3; D may be TRBD1 (5 bases). Germline V gene sequence: CDR1 KGHSH, CDR2 LQKENI. The CDR3 is made up of 16 amino acids. V was trimmed by 3 bases and J by 6 bases, leaving 19 bases between them. CDR3: CASSPGGHSMTDTQYF. The CDR3, as DNA: TGTGCCAGCTCACCTGGTGGACATTCTATGACGGATACGCAGTATTTT.

This chain connects TRBV4-1 to TRBJ1-5, with a possible D match to TRBD1 (6 bases). Looked up from germline, CDR1 is MGHRA and CDR2 is YSYEKL. Trimming cost V 2 bases and J 6 bases, with 17 bases left between them. The CDR3 is made up of 16 amino acids. The CDR3 DNA reads as TGCGCCAGCAGCCAACCGGGAGGACAGAGGGGTCAGCCCCAGCATTTT. It encodes CASSQPGGQRGQPQHF.

The V gene is TRBV4-2, the J gene TRBJ2-7; the D gene is possibly TRBD1 (5 bases). Germline CDR1 and CDR2: LGHNA and YNFKEQ. Trimming cost V 0 bases and J 2 bases, with 11 bases left between them. The CDR3 is 15 amino acids. The CDR3 loop is CASSQDLPGTYEQYF. In nucleotides, the CDR3 is TGTGCCAGCAGCCAAGATCTTCCAGGGACCTACGAGCAGTACTTC.

This clone was seen only a few times. In DNA form, the CDR3 reads TGTGCCAGCCAAGGACAGGGAGGCCAGCCCCAGCATTTT. Its translation: CASQGQGGQPQHF. This chain joins TRBV19 and TRBJ1-5; TRBD1 agrees at 8 bases. The germline CDR1 and CDR2 sequences are LNHDA and SQIVND (reference sequence). This CDR3 is built from 13 residues. J gave up 7 bases and V 9 bases, and 8 bases lay outside the gene matches.

The chain employs TRBV5-1 and TRBJ1-1; D perhaps matches TRBD1 (5 bases). The germline V gene encodes CDR1 SGHRS and CDR2 YFSETQ. This CDR3 is 15 amino acids long. Deletions cut 2 bases from V and 1 base from J, with 12 bases between. The DNA of the CDR3 is TGCGCCAGCAGCTTAAGCGGGACGGCGAACACTGAAGCTTTCTTT. Translation gives CASSLSGTANTEAFF.

The rearrangement joins TRBV9 to TRBJ2-7, with 11 nucleotides matching TRBD2. Germline V gives CDR1 SGDLS, CDR2 YYNGEE. The CDR3 consists of 15 residues. The V and J ends lost 2 bases and 3 bases, in that order; junction bases with no gene match: 4. The chain's CDR3 is CASSVGLADFYEQYF. CDR3 nucleotides: TGTGCCAGCAGCGTGGGACTAGCGGATTTCTACGAGCAGTACTTC.

In nucleotides, the CDR3 is TGTGCCAGCAGTTTGAGGGGGGGAAACACCATATATTTT. It is translated as CASSLRGGNTIYF. The chain is built from TRBV27 and TRBJ1-3; the D gene is possibly TRBD1 (6 bases). Trimming took 3 bases from V and 4 from J, leaving 7 bases between them. Germline V gives CDR1 MNHEY, CDR2 SMNVEV (reference sequence). This CDR3 is 13 amino acids long.

The sample holds one count of this clone. The J gene is TRBJ2-1, the V gene TRBV6-1, with D tentatively TRBD2 (6 bases). The CDR3 has 12 amino acids. The germline CDR1 and CDR2 sequences are MNHNS and SASEGT. Trimming stripped 7 bases from V and 6 bases from J, with 10 bases between. The CDR3 coding sequence is TGTGCCAGCACTTACGGGGGCAATGAGCAGTTCTTC. Translated, it gives CASTYGGNEQFF.

This chain uses TRBV7-7 with TRBJ2-5; 7 bases match TRBD2. The J call may be wrong; the DNA end is better matched by TRBJ2-7. Germline V lookup: CDR1 SSHAT, CDR2 FNYEAQ (reference sequence). The CDR3 extends over 13 amino acids. CDR3 protein: CASSLSSGDEQYF. The CDR3 DNA is TGTGCCAGCAGCTTATCCAGCGGGGACGAGCAGTACTTC.

This clone was recorded at least ten times. The chain couples TRBV12-5 to TRBJ2-7; a possible D gene is TRBD1 (6 bases). The CDR3 is 16 residues long. Germline values: CDR1 LGHNT, CDR2 FRNRAP. Trimming took off 3 bases at V and 1 base at J, with 16 bases between the two ends. The CDR3 nucleotides are TGTGCTAGTGGTTTACAGTCCGGGACACAGTCCTACGAGCAGTACTTC. It yields the protein CASGLQSGTQSYEQYF. Drawing the rest from reference TRBV12-5 and TRBJ2-7, the complete variable domain is DARVTQTPRHKVTEMGQEVTMRCQPILGHNTVFWYRQTMMQGLELLAYFRNRAPLDDSGMPKDRFSAEMPDATLATLKIQPSEPRDSAVYFCASGLQSGTQSYEQYFGPGTRLTVT.

The J gene is TRBJ1-6, the V gene TRBV29-1; D gene ambiguous. The CDR3 is 13 amino acids. Deletions cut 5 bases from V and 9 bases from J, with 14 bases between. CDR1 and CDR2 (germline): SQVTM, ANQGSEA. CDR3 in DNA: TGCAGCGTTAGGGATTTCGAAGGTTCACCCCTCCACTTT. Its protein product is CSVRDFEGSPLHF.